This paragraph covers one T cell receptor beta chain sequence. The antigen this receptor binds is unknown. No qualities accompany the bases; no much larger clone lies one base away. Taken from the germline V gene, the CDR1 and CDR2 loops are MDHEN and SYDVKM. Including cysteine and phenylalanine, the CDR3 has 12 amino acids. Only CDR3 DNA remains: 36 bases, in frame from the first base. A distance of 8 bases separates the germline ends of V and J, which lose 1 base and 7 bases respectively. The immunoSEQ Assay, a bias-controlled multiplex PCR, was used to amplify TCRbeta CDR3 regions from genomic DNA. The study's own analysis went as follows. Nucleated cell counts per sample were estimated from amplification of reference gene primers within the assay. Sequence reads were collapsed and filtered to measure the absolute abundance of every unique TCRbeta CDR3 rearrangement. For each sample, productive Simpson clonality was calculated by taking the square root of Simpson's diversity index across productive rearrangements. This is the immuneACCESS table as TCRdb keeps it, with only in-frame sequences that have V and J called. A part of the clones is gone; compared with another copy, unresolved V genes explain less than half, and the rest is unexplained. V, J and clone size are taken as reported in that table, and D and trimming were inferred from the DNA itself. This sample gives about 76,000 clones in total; around nine tenths of them show up just once. Over 15% of the sample goes to the ten largest clones.

Whole blood was collected in K2EDTA tubes by collaborating institutions according to the institutions' own protocols. For TCRbeta analysis, collaborators shipped samples as frozen whole blood, isolated PBMCs, or DNA extracted from either of those sample types. This record belongs to a study of blood T cell repertoires in COVID-19 (dated by TCRdb to the early 2020s). Notes on the research overall: Samples covering the acute and convalescent phases of COVID-19 were provided by collaborators in the United States, Italy and Spain. HLA class I and class II types, where available, came from metadata supplied by the sample provider rather than from assay-based typing. Nearly every sample came with metadata listing a de-identified subject ID, COVID-19 status, age in years and sex. The repertoires were released in a freely available public database intended as a resource for research on the immune response to SARS-CoV-2. The prospective study material was composed of cDNA or gDNA derived from T cells, B-cell-depleted T cells, or PBMCs. Samples came from the ongoing ImmuneRACE study (first 160 participants) plus 1,254 subjects from 6 global collaborators. Deeply sampled blood TCRbeta repertoires from subjects exposed to, actively infected with, or recovered from COVID-19 were included in the dataset.

Results and caveats for the whole study, not just this receptor: Clinical and demographic metadata were provided uncurated, with the amount varying by source and participant.

Sequencing input: peripheral blood. The chain was built from TRBV28 and TRBJ2-7, with TRBD2 tentatively as D gene (5 bases match). The TCR originated in a human donor in a cohort sampled during active COVID-19. The CDR3 is CASSLSQREQYF. The bases read TGTGCCAGCAGTTTATCCCAGCGGGAGCAGTACTTC. With the portions outside the CDR3 filled from the reference TRBV28 and TRBJ2-7 genes, the complete variable region becomes DVKVTQSSRYLVKRTGEKVFLECVQDMDHENMFWYRQDPGLGLRLIYFSYDVKMKEKGDIPEGYSVSREKKERFSLILESASTNQTSMYLCASSLSQREQYFGPGTRLTVT.